This T cell receptor (beta chain) was identified during a study of blood T cell repertoires in COVID-19. Only in-frame clones appear in the TCRdb table, and some are missing; sequencing was by immunoSEQ multiplex PCR. The repertoire holds around 480,000 clones, with about nine tenths as singletons. The CDR3 sequence is 15 residues long. The germline V gene has CDR1 GTSNPN and CDR2 SVGIG (reference sequence). V lost 0 bases and J 3 bases, leaving 15 bases between the germline ends. Material for sequencing was peripheral blood. The chain joins TRBV30 to TRBJ2-7; the D gene is possibly TRBD2 (7 bases). This TCR was sampled from a woman aged 45 to 65 with COVID-19, enrolled during active disease. CDR3 nucleotide sequence: TGTGCCTGGAGTGTACCGGGGGGCCTGGACTACGAGCAGTACTTC. This encodes CAWSVPGGLDYEQYF.